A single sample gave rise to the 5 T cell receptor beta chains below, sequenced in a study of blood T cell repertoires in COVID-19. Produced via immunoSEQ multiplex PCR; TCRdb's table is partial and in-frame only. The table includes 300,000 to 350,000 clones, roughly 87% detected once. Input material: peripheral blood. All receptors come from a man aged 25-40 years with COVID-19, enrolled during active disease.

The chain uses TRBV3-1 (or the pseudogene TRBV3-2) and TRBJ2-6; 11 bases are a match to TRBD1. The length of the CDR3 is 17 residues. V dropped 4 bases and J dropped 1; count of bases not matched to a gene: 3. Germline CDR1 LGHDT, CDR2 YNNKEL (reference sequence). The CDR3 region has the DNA TGTGCCAGCAGCCTAGGGACAGGGGGGTCTGGGGCCAACGTCCTGACTTTC. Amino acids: CASSLGTGGSGANVLTF.

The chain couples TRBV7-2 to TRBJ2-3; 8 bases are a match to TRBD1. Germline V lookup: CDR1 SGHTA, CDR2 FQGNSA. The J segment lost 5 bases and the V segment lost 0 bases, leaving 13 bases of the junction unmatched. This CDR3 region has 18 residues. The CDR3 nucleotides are TGTGCCAGCAGCTTAGCGGGACAGGTCGGTCTCGTGGGAGATACGCAGTATTTT. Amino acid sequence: CASSLAGQVGLVGDTQYF.

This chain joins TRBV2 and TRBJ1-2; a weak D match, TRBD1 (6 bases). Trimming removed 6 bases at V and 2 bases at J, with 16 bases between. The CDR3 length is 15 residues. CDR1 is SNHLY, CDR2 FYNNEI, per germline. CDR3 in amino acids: CASSLPLGQNYGYTF. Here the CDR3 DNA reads TGTGCCAGCAGCCTACCCCTCGGACAGAACTATGGCTACACCTTC.

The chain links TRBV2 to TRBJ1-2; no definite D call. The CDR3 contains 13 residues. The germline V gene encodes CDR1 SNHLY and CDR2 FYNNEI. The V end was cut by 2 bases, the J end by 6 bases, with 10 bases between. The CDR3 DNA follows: TGTGCCAGCAGTGAAAGGAGGGAGGATGGCTACACCTTC. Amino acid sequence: CASSERREDGYTF.

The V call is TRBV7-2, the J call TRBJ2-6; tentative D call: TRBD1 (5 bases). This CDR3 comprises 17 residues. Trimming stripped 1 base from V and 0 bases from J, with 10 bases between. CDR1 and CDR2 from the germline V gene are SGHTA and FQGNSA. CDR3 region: CASSLEWTLSGANVLTF. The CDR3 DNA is TGTGCCAGCAGCTTAGAGTGGACACTCTCTGGGGCCAACGTCCTGACTTTC.